The subject of this entry is one T cell receptor (beta chain). Its antigen remains unknown. In germline, CDR1 is SGDLS, CDR2 YYNGEE. CDR3 length: 16 residues. Deletions cut 0 bases from V and 8 bases from J, with 18 bases between. Some clones are missing from TCRdb's copy, which holds only in-frame ones; the method was immunoSEQ multiplex PCR. The sample includes fewer than 35,000 clones, roughly nine tenths of them seen just once. This entry is derived from a study of OX40 agonist ivuxolimab in advanced cancers. The overall study: Patients received the agonistic anti-OX40 (CD134) antibody ivuxolimab. Findings and caveats of the study: Expanded clones tended on average to be more numerous among CD8+ T cells than CD4+. Expansion of clones was among the lowest in partial responders at 0.1-3.0 mg/kg.

The V call is TRBV9, the J call TRBJ2-1; D remains unclear. The sequencing here drew on CD4+ or CD8+ T cells sorted from blood, taken in a trial of the OX40 agonist ivuxolimab. The sequence was collected from an adult with an advanced solid tumor such as melanoma, head and neck, liver or kidney cancer. This CDR3 reads CASSVDLAAFPYEQFF. The DNA for the CDR3 is TGTGCCAGCAGCGTAGACCTTGCAGCTTTCCCGTATGAGCAGTTCTTC. Looking up the rest from reference TRBV9 and TRBJ2-1 gives the full variable domain: DSGVTQTPKHLITATGQRVTLRCSPRSGDLSVYWYQQSLDQGLQFLIQYYNGEERAKGNILERFSAQQFPDLHSELNLSSLELGDSALYFCASSVDLAAFPYEQFFGPGTRLTVL.